This TCR beta chain was identified in a study of blood T cell dynamics during melanoma immunotherapy. DNA loading was fixed at 350 to 450 ng for all bulk PBMC samples. Here immunoSEQ multiplex PCR was the method, and the copy in TCRdb shows in-frame clones only, minus some. The sample contains some 15,000 clones, more than 85% of which appear only once. This clone occurred once. What it recognizes is unknown. Overall study results and limits: The study could not tell melanoma-specific clones from general immune activation.

The germline V gene has CDR1 MNHNS and CDR2 SASEGT. The V end was cut by 4 bases, the J end by 2 bases, with 7 bases between. The CDR3 is 13 amino acids. Time point given: week 3, after first cycle of checkpoint inhibitor. At 12 weeks after first infusion, RECIST 1.1 defined response for most patients. The chain couples TRBV6-1 to TRBJ2-3; weak D call: TRBD1 (5 bases). This receptor was obtained from a human donor with melanoma. The specimen was blood, collected from a patient treated with checkpoint blockade. The CDR3 loop is CASSVGATDTQYF. CDR3 in DNA: TGTGCCAGCAGTGTAGGGGCCACAGATACGCAGTATTTT.